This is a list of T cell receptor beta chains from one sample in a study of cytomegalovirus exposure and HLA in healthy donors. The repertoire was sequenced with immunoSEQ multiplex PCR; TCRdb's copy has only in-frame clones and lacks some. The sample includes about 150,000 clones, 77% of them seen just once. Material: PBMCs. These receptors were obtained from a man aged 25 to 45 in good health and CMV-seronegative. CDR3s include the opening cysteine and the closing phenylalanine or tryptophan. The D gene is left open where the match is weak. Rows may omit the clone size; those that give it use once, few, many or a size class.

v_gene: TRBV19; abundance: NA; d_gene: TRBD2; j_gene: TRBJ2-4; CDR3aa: CASTAGLAGKNIQYF; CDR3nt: TGTGCCAGTACCGCGGGACTAGCGGGAAAAAACATTCAGTACTTC
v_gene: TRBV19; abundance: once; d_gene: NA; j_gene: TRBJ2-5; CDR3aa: CASSTQRQETQYF; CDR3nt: TGTGCCAGTAGTACACAGAGACAAGAGACCCAGTACTTC
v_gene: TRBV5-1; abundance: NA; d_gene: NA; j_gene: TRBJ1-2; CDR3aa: CASSLVPGAGYGYTF; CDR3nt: TGCGCCAGCAGCTTGGTTCCAGGGGCTGGCTATGGCTACACCTTC
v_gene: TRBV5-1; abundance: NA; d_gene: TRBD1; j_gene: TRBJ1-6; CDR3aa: CASSLGTGANSPLHF; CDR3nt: TGCGCCAGCAGCTTAGGGACAGGGGCAAATTCACCCCTCCACTTT
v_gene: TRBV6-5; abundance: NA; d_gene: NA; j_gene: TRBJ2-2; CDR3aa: CASSYSTLAPGELFF; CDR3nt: TGTGCCAGCAGTTACTCGACCCTAGCCCCCGGGGAGCTGTTTTTT
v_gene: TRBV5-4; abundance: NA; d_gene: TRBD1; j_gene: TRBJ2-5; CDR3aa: CASSLVTGVETQYF; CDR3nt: TGTGCCAGCAGCTTGGTTACAGGGGTGGAGACCCAGTACTTC
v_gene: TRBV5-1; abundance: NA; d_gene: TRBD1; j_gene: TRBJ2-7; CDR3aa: CASSPGQGKPYEQYF; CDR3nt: TGCGCCAGCAGCCCCGGACAGGGGAAACCCTACGAGCAGTACTTC
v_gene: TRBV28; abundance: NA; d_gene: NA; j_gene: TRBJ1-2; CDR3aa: CASIPGRGFGYTF; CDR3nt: TGTGCCAGCATTCCCGGCCGCGGGTTCGGCTACACCTTC
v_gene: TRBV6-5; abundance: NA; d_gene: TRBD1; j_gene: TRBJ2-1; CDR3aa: CASSQTGTGVYEQFF; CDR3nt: TGTGCCAGCAGTCAGACCGGGACAGGGGTCTATGAGCAGTTCTTC
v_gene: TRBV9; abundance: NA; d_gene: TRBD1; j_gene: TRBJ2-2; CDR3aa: CASSALGTAGELFF; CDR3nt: TGTGCCAGCAGCGCCCTCGGGACAGCCGGGGAGCTGTTTTTT